Listed here is a single T cell receptor beta chain. Germline V gene lookup returns CDR1 LGHDT and CDR2 YNNKEL (reference sequence). Trimming stripped 2 bases from V and 0 bases from J, with 13 bases between. The CDR3 runs 16 residues. The sample originates from a study of identical twins. In TCRdb, the 5' RACE reads were re-called with MiXCR into one record per CDR3 protein. This table has hundreds of thousands of distinct CDR3 sequences, 10% to 15% appearing once. The data also belong to a second study, concerning yellow fever vaccine responses in identical twins.

The receptor was isolated from a woman between 18 and 30 years old in good health. Source material: PBMCs. This chain uses TRBV3-1 with TRBJ1-1; D remains ambiguous. The DNA for the CDR3 is TGTGCCAGCAGCCAAATGGCGGGTTGGGTGAACACTGAAGCTTTCTTT. Amino acid sequence: CASSQMAGWVNTEAFF.